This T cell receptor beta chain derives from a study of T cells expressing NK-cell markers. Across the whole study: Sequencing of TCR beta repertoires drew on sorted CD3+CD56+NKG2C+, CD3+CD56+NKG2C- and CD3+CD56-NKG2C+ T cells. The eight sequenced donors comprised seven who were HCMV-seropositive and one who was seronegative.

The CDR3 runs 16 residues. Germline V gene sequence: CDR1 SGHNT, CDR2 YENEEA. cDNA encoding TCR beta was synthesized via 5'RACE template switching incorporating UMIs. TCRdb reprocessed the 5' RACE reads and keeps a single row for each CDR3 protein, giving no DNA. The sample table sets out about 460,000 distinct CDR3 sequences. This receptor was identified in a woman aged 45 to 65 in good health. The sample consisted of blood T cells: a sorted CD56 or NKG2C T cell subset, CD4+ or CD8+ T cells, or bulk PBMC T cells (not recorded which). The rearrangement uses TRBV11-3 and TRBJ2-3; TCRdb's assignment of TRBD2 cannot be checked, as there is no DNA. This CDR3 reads CASSSHPSGGTDTQYF.